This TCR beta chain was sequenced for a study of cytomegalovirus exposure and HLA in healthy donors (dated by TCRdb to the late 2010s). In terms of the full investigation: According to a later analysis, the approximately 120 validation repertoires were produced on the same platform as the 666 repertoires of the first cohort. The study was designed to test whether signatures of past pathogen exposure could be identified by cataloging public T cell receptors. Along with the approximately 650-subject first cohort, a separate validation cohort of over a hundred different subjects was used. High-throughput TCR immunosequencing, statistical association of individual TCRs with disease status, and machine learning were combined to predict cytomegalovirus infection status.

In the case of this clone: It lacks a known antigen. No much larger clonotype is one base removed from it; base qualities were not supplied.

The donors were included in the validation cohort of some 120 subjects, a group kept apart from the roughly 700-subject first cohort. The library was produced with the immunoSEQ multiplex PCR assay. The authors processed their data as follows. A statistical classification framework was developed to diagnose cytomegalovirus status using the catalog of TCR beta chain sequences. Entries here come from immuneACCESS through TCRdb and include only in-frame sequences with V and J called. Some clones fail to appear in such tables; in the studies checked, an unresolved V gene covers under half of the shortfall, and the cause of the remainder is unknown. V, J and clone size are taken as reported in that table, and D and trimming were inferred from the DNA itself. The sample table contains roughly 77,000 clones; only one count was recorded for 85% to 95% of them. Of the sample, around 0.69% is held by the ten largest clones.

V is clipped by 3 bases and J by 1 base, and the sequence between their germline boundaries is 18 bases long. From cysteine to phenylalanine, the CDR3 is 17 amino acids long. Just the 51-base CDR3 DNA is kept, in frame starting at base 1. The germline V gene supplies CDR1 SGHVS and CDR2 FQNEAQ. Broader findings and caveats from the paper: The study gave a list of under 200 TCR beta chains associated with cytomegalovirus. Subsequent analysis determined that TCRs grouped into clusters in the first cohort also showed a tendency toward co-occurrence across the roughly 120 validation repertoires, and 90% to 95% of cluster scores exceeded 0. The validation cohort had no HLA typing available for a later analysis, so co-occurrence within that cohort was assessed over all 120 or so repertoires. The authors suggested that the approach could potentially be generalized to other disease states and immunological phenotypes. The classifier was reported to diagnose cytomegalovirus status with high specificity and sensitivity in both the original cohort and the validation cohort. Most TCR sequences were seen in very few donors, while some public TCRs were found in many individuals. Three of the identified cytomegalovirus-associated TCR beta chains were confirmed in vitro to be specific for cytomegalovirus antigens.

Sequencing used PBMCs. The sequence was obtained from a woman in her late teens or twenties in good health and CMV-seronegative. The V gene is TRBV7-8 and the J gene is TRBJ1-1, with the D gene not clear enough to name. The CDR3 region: CASSFTGLRRRNTEAFF. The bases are TGTGCCAGCAGCTTTACGGGTCTCAGGAGGAGGAACACTGAAGCTTTCTTT.